The 5 T cell receptor beta chains below were found in one sample sequenced in a study of CD8+ T cells in alopecia areata. Treatment in this sample: oral pan-JAK inhibitor, 5-10 mg twice daily. RNA was isolated and reverse transcribed to cDNA, the sequencing template. Repertoires were generated with immunoSEQ multiplex PCR, while TCRdb's copy carries only in-frame clones and drops some. The data contain 150,000 to 200,000 clones, around 60% of them singletons. Sample: CD4+ T cells sorted from blood, taken around week 49, from a patient treated with tofacitinib. The receptors shown here come from a human donor with alopecia areata.

The sample holds a few counts of this clone. The chain has TRBV10-3 and TRBJ2-7; 7 bases fit TRBD1. V lost 4 bases, J lost 0 bases, and 3 bases stayed unmatched. CDR1 and CDR2 from the germline V gene are ENHRY and SYGVKD. There are 14 residues in the CDR3. The CDR3 sequence is CAISGTGFSYEQYF. For the CDR3, the DNA is TGTGCCATCAGTGGGACAGGCTTCTCCTACGAGCAGTACTTC.

The rearrangement uses TRBV6-6 and TRBJ2-7; TRBD2 matches 9 bases. Looked up from germline, CDR1 is MNHNY and CDR2 is SVGAGI (reference sequence). The trim removed 6 bases at V and 4 bases at J, leaving 10 bases unmatched. The CDR3 loop spans 15 amino acids. CDR3 nucleotides: TGTGCCAGCAGGCAACCCCAGCGGGGGGCGTACGAGCAGTACTTC. This encodes CASRQPQRGAYEQYF.

The genes are TRBV6-5 and TRBJ1-2, with D tentatively TRBD1 (5 bases). V gave up 8 bases and J gave up 3 bases, with 16 bases separating them. CDR3 size: 14 residues. CDR1 is MNHEY, CDR2 SVGAGI, per germline. CDR3: CASRVTDADYGYTF. For the CDR3, the DNA is TGTGCCAGCCGAGTGACAGATGCGGACTATGGCTACACCTTC.

This sequence joins TRBV9 and TRBJ1-1; D gene uncertain. Per the germline V gene, CDR1 is SGDLS and CDR2 is YYNGEE. The CDR3 contains 12 residues. Trimming took off 4 bases at V and 6 bases at J, with 10 bases between the two ends. CDR3 in amino acids: CASSPGGSEAFF. The CDR3 DNA sequence: TGTGCCAGCAGCCCCGGAGGGTCTGAAGCTTTCTTT.

The chain recombines TRBV12-5 with TRBJ1-1; 7 nucleotides agree with TRBD1. Trimming cost V 5 bases and J 0 bases; bases outside gene matches: 6. This CDR3 contains 15 residues. Germline V CDR1 and CDR2: LGHNT, FRNRAP. CDR3: CASGPGTALNTEAFF. CDR3 sequence (DNA): TGTGCTAGTGGTCCCGGGACAGCCCTGAACACTGAAGCTTTCTTT.